Each of the 28 T cell receptor beta chains below was sequenced from the same sample in a study of cytomegalovirus exposure and HLA in healthy donors. This PCR relied on a set of 60 Vbeta primers and 13 Jbeta primers. Clones were sequenced by immunoSEQ multiplex PCR, and TCRdb holds only the in-frame ones, with some missing. The table includes 150,000 to 200,000 clones, 81% detected once. Sequenced sample: PBMCs. Receptor source: a woman under 30 in good health and CMV-seropositive.

The CDR3 protein is CATLGLAYEQYF. CDR3 in DNA: TGTGCCACTCTGGGACTAGCCTACGAGCAGTACTTC. This sequence joins TRBV2 and TRBJ2-7; 8 bases agree with TRBD2. The junction had 4 bases not matched to a gene; V was cut back by 10 bases and J by 2 bases. This CDR3 spans 12 amino acids. Germline loops: CDR1 SNHLY, CDR2 FYNNEI.

V is TRBV5-1 and J is TRBJ1-3; D is perhaps TRBD1 (6 bases). Trimming took off 1 base at V and 4 bases at J, with 9 bases between the two ends. The CDR3 is 14 residues long. Germline values: CDR1 SGHRS, CDR2 YFSETQ. This CDR3 reads CASSLSGEGNTIYF. The DNA of the CDR3 is TGCGCCAGCAGCTTGTCAGGGGAAGGAAACACCATATATTTT.

This clone was seen a single time. The gene calls are TRBV30 and TRBJ2-3, with 14 bases matching TRBD2. The V and J ends lost 2 bases and 6 bases, in that order; junction bases with no gene match: 13. CDR1 is GTSNPN, CDR2 SVGIG, per germline (reference sequence). The CDR3 covers 18 residues. CDR3 in amino acids: CAWSPPPLTSGGADTQYF. The CDR3 nucleotides are TGTGCCTGGAGTCCTCCCCCCCTGACTAGCGGGGGGGCGGATACGCAGTATTTT.

This chain links TRBV4-1 with TRBJ1-1, with 8 nucleotides matching TRBD1. The CDR3 covers 15 residues. Germline CDR1 is MGHRA and CDR2 is YSYEKL. V lost 1 base, J lost 8 bases, and 9 bases stayed unmatched. This CDR3 is CASSQGPGQVKEAFF. The CDR3 nucleotides read TGCGCCAGCAGCCAAGGGCCGGGACAGGTGAAAGAAGCTTTCTTT.

J is TRBJ2-6 and V is TRBV28; a weak D match, TRBD2 (5 bases). CDR3 length: 15 amino acids. Trimming took 5 bases from V and 4 from J, leaving 12 bases between them. CDR1 MDHEN and CDR2 SYDVKM come from the germline V gene. The CDR3 nucleotides are TGTGCCAGCAGTCTACCCGGCGGGGGGGCCAACGTCCTGACTTTC. Encoded protein: CASSLPGGGANVLTF.

The chain uses TRBV6-5 and TRBJ1-2, with D tentatively TRBD1 (6 bases). V was clipped by 6 bases and J by 2 bases, with 13 bases between them. CDR1 and CDR2 (germline): MNHEY, SVGAGI. This CDR3 has 14 amino acids. CDR3 nucleotide sequence: TGTGCCAGCAGGTCGACAGGTCGGAACTATGGCTACACCTTC. Its protein product is CASRSTGRNYGYTF.

The chain joins TRBV7-9 to TRBJ1-3; D is undetermined. The V end lost 3 bases, the J end lost 4 bases, and 16 bases lay between the germline ends. The CDR3 runs to 16 residues. Germline loops: CDR1 SEHNR, CDR2 FQNEAQ (reference sequence). The chain's CDR3 is CASSLVLSQSGNTIYF. Written as DNA, the CDR3 is TGTGCCAGCAGCTTGGTTCTTAGCCAGAGCGGAAACACCATATATTTT. Filled out from reference TRBV7-9 and TRBJ1-3, the complete variable domain reads DTGVSQNPRHKITKRGQNVTFRCDPISEHNRLYWYRQTLGQGPEFLTYFQNEAQLEKSRLLSDRFSAERPKGSFSTLEIQRTEQGDSAMYLCASSLVLSQSGNTIYFGEGSWLTVV.

This clone was recorded only once. The J gene is TRBJ2-1, the V gene TRBV21-1; TRBD2 was called by the table and not checked on the DNA. TRBV21-1 is classified as a pseudogene. The CDR3 has 17 amino acids. CDR3: CASSKGSVAGGVNEQFF. CDR3 DNA: TGTGCCAGCAGCAAAGGCTCGGTAGCGGGGGGGGTCAATGAGCAGTTCTTC.

V gene TRBV7-2 combines with J gene TRBJ2-5; 8 bases are shared with TRBD2. From germline, CDR1 is SGHTA and CDR2 FQGNSA. This CDR3 has 14 amino acids. The V and J ends lost 3 bases and 2 bases, in that order; junction bases with no gene match: 2. The CDR3 nucleotides are TGTGCCAGCAGCTTCACTAGCGGTCAAGAGACCCAGTACTTC. Encoded protein: CASSFTSGQETQYF. The complete variable domain, with remaining parts taken from reference TRBV7-2 and TRBJ2-5, reads GAGVSQSPSNKVTEKGKDVELRCDPISGHTALYWYRQSLGQGLEFLIYFQGNSAPDKSGLPSDRFSAERTGGSVSTLTIQRTQQEDSAVYLCASSFTSGQETQYFGPGTRLLVL.

The genes are TRBV12-2 and TRBJ2-1; the table gives TRBD2 as D, unverified against the DNA. TRBV12-2 is termed a pseudogene. This CDR3 has 15 amino acids. The CDR3 DNA reads as TGTGCAAGTCGCTTATTTCAGGGAGGCTTCGATGAGCAGTTCTTC. Translated, it gives CASRLFQGGFDEQFF.

This chain connects TRBV10-3 to TRBJ1-2; D may be TRBD1 (5 bases). The V gene lost 3 bases and the J gene lost 5 bases, with 10 bases spanning the gap. Germline CDR1 ENHRY, CDR2 SYGVKD. The CDR3 covers 13 residues. CDR3 bases: TGTGCCATCAGTGACCCGGACATTTATGGCTACACCTTC. Protein sequence: CAISDPDIYGYTF.

V gene TRBV5-5 combines with J gene TRBJ2-7, with 8 nucleotides matching TRBD1. This CDR3 comprises 15 residues. From germline, CDR1 is SGHKS and CDR2 YYEKEE (reference sequence). Trimming took 5 bases from V and 4 from J; bases not matched to a gene: 11. The CDR3 bases are TGTGCCAGCAGTTTAAGGACAGGGAGAGGGTACGAGCAGTACTTC. It specifies CASSLRTGRGYEQYF.

The chain carries TRBV7-8 and TRBJ1-2; D is undetermined. Trimming took off 3 bases at V and 0 bases at J, with 11 bases between the two ends. The CDR3 length is 15 residues. Germline CDR1 reads SGHVS; CDR2 reads FQNEAQ. The CDR3 sequence is CASSFGSPSNYGYTF. The CDR3 DNA reads TGTGCCAGCAGCTTTGGTAGCCCCTCTAACTATGGCTACACCTTC.

The V and J genes are TRBV29-1 and TRBJ2-7, with TRBD1 matching 7 bases. Germline lookup yields CDR1 SQVTM and CDR2 ANQGSEA. V trimming: 8 bases; J trimming: 2 bases; junction bases outside the gene matches: 15. The CDR3 totals 15 residues. CDR3 region: CSTATGIGRTYEQYF. The CDR3 DNA reads as TGCAGCACTGCGACAGGGATAGGAAGAACCTACGAGCAGTACTTC.

The V call is TRBV7-2, the J call TRBJ2-2, with 8 bases lining up with TRBD2. The germline gives CDR1 SGHTA, CDR2 FQGNSA. Trimming cost V 2 bases and J 3 bases; bases outside gene matches: 5. The length of the CDR3 is 16 residues. The CDR3 nucleotides are TGTGCCAGCAGCTTACAAGCGGGGGCCTACACCGGGGAGCTGTTTTTT. Translation gives CASSLQAGAYTGELFF.

The V and J genes are TRBV29-1 and TRBJ2-1; maybe TRBD2 (6 bases). The V and J ends lost 4 bases and 8 bases respectively, with 12 bases between them. Germline V gene lookup returns CDR1 SQVTM and CDR2 ANQGSEA. The CDR3 extends over 12 amino acids. CDR3 nucleotide sequence: TGCAGCGTTGTAGTCTCGGGGGATGAGCAGTTCTTC. The encoded protein is CSVVVSGDEQFF.

This chain joins TRBV19 and TRBJ2-1, with TRBD2 matching 9 bases. The CDR3 covers 17 residues. V was clipped by 7 bases and J by 0 bases; unmatched bases: 10. Germline values: CDR1 LNHDA, CDR2 SQIVND (reference sequence). CDR3 coding DNA: TGTGCCAGTACCGCGACGACTAGCGGACTCTCCTACAATGAGCAGTTCTTC. As protein: CASTATTSGLSYNEQFF.

This clone was seen once. The rearrangement uses TRBV10-3 and TRBJ2-2; a possible D gene is TRBD2 (6 bases). The CDR3 loop spans 16 amino acids. CDR1 is ENHRY and CDR2 is SYGVKD in the germline V gene. Deletions cut 3 bases from V and 2 bases from J, with 13 bases between. CDR3 DNA sequence: TGTGCCATCAGTGACCCCGACGGGGGTAACACCGGGGAGCTGTTTTTT. Translating it yields CAISDPDGGNTGELFF.

V and J are TRBV13 and TRBJ1-6, with D perhaps matching TRBD1 (6 bases). CDR1 and CDR2 (germline): PRHDT, FYEKMQ (reference sequence). The CDR3 has 17 amino acids. V was clipped by 0 bases and J by 14 bases, with 23 bases between them. The CDR3 protein is CASSLGLSGAPTAALHF. As DNA, the CDR3 is TGTGCCAGCAGCTTAGGCCTATCAGGGGCCCCTACGGCCGCCCTCCACTTT.

This chain joins TRBV11-2 and TRBJ2-3; the D gene is possibly TRBD2 (5 bases). V was shortened by 3 bases and J by 1 base, with 14 bases between the two germline ends. The CDR3 loop spans 16 amino acids. Per germline, CDR1 SGHAT and CDR2 FQNNGV. The CDR3 loop is CASSFWSGLGTDTQYF. DNA for the CDR3: TGTGCCAGCAGCTTCTGGTCGGGGTTAGGCACAGATACGCAGTATTTT.

Only a few counts were recorded for this clone. The J gene is TRBJ2-5, the V gene TRBV11-2, with a tentative D call TRBD1 (7 bases). This CDR3 has 15 residues. The V and J ends lost 5 bases and 4 bases respectively, with 17 bases between them. CDR1 is SGHAT, CDR2 FQNNGV, per germline. The CDR3 DNA reads TGTGCCAGCAGCCTCAGGGGGTCGGGGGTAGAGACCCAGTACTTC. It yields the protein CASSLRGSGVETQYF.

This rearrangement joins TRBV7-9 to TRBJ1-1; D call uncertain. Trimming took off 7 bases at V and 0 bases at J, with 6 bases between the two ends. The CDR3 runs 12 residues. The germline V gene encodes CDR1 SEHNR and CDR2 FQNEAQ (reference sequence). The CDR3 coding sequence is TGTGCCAGCAACACAGTGAACACTGAAGCTTTCTTT. This translates into CASNTVNTEAFF.

The V call is TRBV29-1, the J call TRBJ1-5; 7 nucleotides line up with TRBD1. There are 14 residues in the CDR3. V shed 7 bases and J 2 bases; nucleotides not matched to a gene: 8. The germline gives CDR1 SQVTM, CDR2 ANQGSEA. The CDR3 sequence: CSDRRQGRNQPQHF. The CDR3 region has the DNA TGCAGCGATAGACGACAGGGACGCAATCAGCCCCAGCATTTT. Full variable domain (remainder filled in from reference TRBV29-1 and TRBJ1-5): SAVISQKPSRDICQRGTSLTIQCQVDSQVTMMFWYRQQPGQSLTLIATANQGSEATYESGFVIDKFPISRPNLTFSTLTVSNMSPEDSSIYLCSDRRQGRNQPQHFGDGTRLSIL.

The V gene is TRBV6-5, the J gene TRBJ2-2, with TRBD2 matching over 7 bases. The CDR3 totals 13 residues. The germline V gene encodes CDR1 MNHEY and CDR2 SVGAGI. V dropped 7 bases and J dropped 6; count of bases not matched to a gene: 5. DNA of the CDR3: TGTGCCAGCAAGGGTGGGGGGGCCGGGGAGCTGTTTTTT. Translated, it gives CASKGGGAGELFF.

The chain combines TRBV2 with TRBJ1-6; 8 bases map to TRBD1. Germline CDR1 is SNHLY and CDR2 is FYNNEI. There are 14 residues in the CDR3. V lost 4 bases and J lost 9; bases outside the gene matches: 5. The CDR3 DNA reads as TGTGCCAGCAGTGCCAGGGGGCGGATTTCACCCCTCCACTTT. Translated, it gives CASSARGRISPLHF.

V is TRBV2 and J is TRBJ2-7; 7 nucleotides line up with TRBD2. The CDR3 length is 13 residues. The V gene's germline CDR1 is SNHLY and CDR2 FYNNEI. V shed 7 bases, J shed 6 bases, and the junction held 9 bases outside the gene matches. CDR3: CASTLGGFFEQYF. The CDR3 bases are TGTGCCAGCACCTTGGGGGGGTTCTTCGAGCAGTACTTC.

The chain joins TRBV28 to TRBJ2-5, with 13 bases aligning to TRBD2. The CDR3 totals 17 residues. Germline assignment: CDR1 MDHEN and CDR2 SYDVKM. V was clipped by 8 bases and J by 1 base; unmatched bases: 10. The CDR3 coding sequence is TGTGCCAGCTTGGGACTAGCGGGATTCAGGGGCCAAGAGACCCAGTACTTC. Its translation is CASLGLAGFRGQETQYF. Variable domain in full (rest from reference TRBV28 and TRBJ2-5): DVKVTQSSRYLVKRTGEKVFLECVQDMDHENMFWYRQDPGLGLRLIYFSYDVKMKEKGDIPEGYSVSREKKERFSLILESASTNQTSMYLCASLGLAGFRGQETQYFGPGTRLLVL.

This chain's CDR3 is CASSVTANTEAFF. The CDR3 bases are TGTGCCAGCAGCGTTACAGCGAACACTGAAGCTTTCTTT. J is TRBJ1-1 and V is TRBV2; D unresolved. The V gene's germline CDR1 is SNHLY and CDR2 FYNNEI. This CDR3 contains 13 residues. Trimming shortened V by 6 bases and J by 1 base, and 9 bases separated the two germline ends.